This TCR beta chain appears in the sequencing data of a study of control samples from healthy donors and cancer patients. The table came from immunoSEQ multiplex PCR; TCRdb's copy has only in-frame clones and leaves some out. The sample holds about 94,000 clones, approximately 90% seen once. This clone appeared a single time. The CDR3 consists of 16 residues. V dropped 3 bases and J dropped 10 bases, with 25 bases sitting between them. Per the germline V gene, CDR1 is SGDLS and CDR2 is YYNGEE. This chain uses TRBV9 with TRBJ1-2; D possibly corresponds to TRBD1 (6 bases). The TCR originated in a woman under 30 in good health. Material: blood. The CDR3 nucleotides read TGTGCCAGCAGCGGGGGCCAGACAGGACGGTTATGGGCCTACACCTTC. Its translation is CASSGGQTGRLWAYTF. The complete variable domain, with remaining parts taken from reference TRBV9 and TRBJ1-2, reads DSGVTQTPKHLITATGQRVTLRCSPRSGDLSVYWYQQSLDQGLQFLIQYYNGEERAKGNILERFSAQQFPDLHSELNLSSLELGDSALYFCASSGGQTGRLWAYTFGSGTRLTVV.